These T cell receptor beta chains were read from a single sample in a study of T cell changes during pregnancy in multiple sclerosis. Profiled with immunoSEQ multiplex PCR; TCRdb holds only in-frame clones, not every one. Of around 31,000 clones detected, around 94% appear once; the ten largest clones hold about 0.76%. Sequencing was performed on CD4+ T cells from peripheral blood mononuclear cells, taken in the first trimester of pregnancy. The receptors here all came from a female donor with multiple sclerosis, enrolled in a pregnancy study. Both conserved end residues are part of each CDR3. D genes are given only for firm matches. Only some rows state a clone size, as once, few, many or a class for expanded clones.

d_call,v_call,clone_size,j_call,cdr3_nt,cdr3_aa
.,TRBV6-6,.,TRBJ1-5,TGTGCCAGCACCTTAAACAGGTTATATAGCAATCAGCCCCAGCATTTT,CASTLNRLYSNQPQHF
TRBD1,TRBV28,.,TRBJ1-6,TGTGCCAGCAGCCCCCGGGGGACAGGCGGTAATTCACCCCTCCACTTT,CASSPRGTGGNSPLHF
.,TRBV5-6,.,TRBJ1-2,TGTGCCAGCAGCTTAACGGCGGGGGGCTACACCTTC,CASSLTAGGYTF
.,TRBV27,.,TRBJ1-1,TGTGCCAGCAGTTTACACCGACACCCGAACACTGAAGCTTTCTTT,CASSLHRHPNTEAFF
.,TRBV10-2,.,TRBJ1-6,TGCGCCAGCAGTGAGAATCGTCGGCGGGGCCCCACCCTCCACTTT,CASSENRRRGPTLHF
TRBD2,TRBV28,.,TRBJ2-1,TGTGCCAGCAGTATAACGGGGGGCTCCTACAATGAGCAGTTCTTC,CASSITGGSYNEQFF
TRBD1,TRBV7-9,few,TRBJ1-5,TGTGCCAGCAGCTTAGGGGACAGGGGTAATCAGCCCCAGCATTTT,CASSLGDRGNQPQHF
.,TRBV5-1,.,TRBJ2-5,TGCGCCAGCAGCTTGGGGCAGGCGGGGGAGACCCAGTACTTC,CASSLGQAGETQYF
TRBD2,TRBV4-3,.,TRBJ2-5,TGCGCCAGCAGCCAAGTCGCCGGGGGGACCCAAGAGACCCAGTACTTC,CASSQVAGGTQETQYF
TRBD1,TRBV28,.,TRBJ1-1,TGTGCCAGCAGTTTGGGACAGGGTGGGACTGAAGCTTTCTTT,CASSLGQGGTEAFF